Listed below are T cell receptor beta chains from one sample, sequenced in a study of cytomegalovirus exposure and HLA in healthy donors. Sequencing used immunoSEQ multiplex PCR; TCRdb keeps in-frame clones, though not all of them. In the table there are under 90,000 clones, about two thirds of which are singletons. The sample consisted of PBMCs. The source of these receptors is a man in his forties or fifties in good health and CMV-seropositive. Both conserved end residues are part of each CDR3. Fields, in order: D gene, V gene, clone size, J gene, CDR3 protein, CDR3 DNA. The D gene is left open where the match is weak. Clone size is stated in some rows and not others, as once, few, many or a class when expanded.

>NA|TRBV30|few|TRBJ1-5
CAWSMRRDFRGNQPQHF
TGTGCCTGGAGTATGCGCAGGGACTTCAGGGGCAATCAGCCCCAGCATTTT
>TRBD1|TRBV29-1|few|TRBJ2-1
CSAFGVDRGYNEQFF
TGCAGCGCCTTTGGCGTGGACAGGGGGTACAATGAGCAGTTCTTC
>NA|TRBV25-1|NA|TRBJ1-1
CASTSLSAEAFF
TGTGCCAGCACCTCTCTGAGCGCTGAAGCTTTCTTT
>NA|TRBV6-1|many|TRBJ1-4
CASSEVPQGGEKLFF
TGTGCCAGCAGTGAAGTCCCCCAGGGAGGGGAAAAACTGTTTTTT
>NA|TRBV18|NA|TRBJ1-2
CASSPRRQETSGYTF
TGTGCCAGCTCACCAAGACGACAGGAGACCAGTGGCTACACCTTC
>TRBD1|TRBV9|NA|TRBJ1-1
CASSGRDRVDTEAFF
TGTGCCAGCAGCGGCCGGGACAGGGTAGACACTGAAGCTTTCTTT
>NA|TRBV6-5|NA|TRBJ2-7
CASSRTFDYEQYF
TGTGCCAGCAGCAGGACTTTTGACTACGAGCAGTACTTC
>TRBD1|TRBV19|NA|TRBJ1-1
CASSIDRDRGNTEAFF
TGTGCCAGTAGTATAGATCGAGACAGGGGGAACACTGAAGCTTTCTTT
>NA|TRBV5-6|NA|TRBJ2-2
CASSLAGGGELFF
TGTGCCAGCAGCTTGGCCGGCGGGGGGGAGCTGTTTTTT
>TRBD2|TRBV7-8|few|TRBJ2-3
CASSLKGAGGTDTQYF
TGTGCCAGCAGCCTAAAAGGAGCGGGGGGCACAGATACGCAGTATTTT